This TCR beta chain was retrieved from a study of blood T cell repertoires in COVID-19. Study context: Whether acute or convalescent, the COVID-19 samples came from the United States, Italy and Spain. Nucleic acid was either cDNA or gDNA, and it came from T cells, B-cell-depleted T cells, or PBMCs.

The V gene's germline CDR1 is LNHDA and CDR2 SQIVND (reference sequence). Between the trimmed V and J ends, which lost 6 bases and 1 base, there was a span of 15 bases. CDR3 length: 15 residues. Source study methods: How many nucleated cells were present was estimated from reference gene primer amplification. Generated by immunoSEQ multiplex PCR, the TCRdb table keeps only in-frame clones and is missing some. V, J and clone size reflect that table, while D and trimming were determined from the DNA. The profile shows some 270,000 clones, approximately 90% of them singletons. The rearrangement links TRBV19 to TRBJ1-1, with D perhaps matching TRBD1 (6 bases). Sample: peripheral blood. The clonotype originates from a young man with acute or convalescent COVID-19. In DNA form, the CDR3 reads TGTGCCAGTAGGCCCTTGACAGGAGAGAACACTGAAGCTTTCTTT. Translation: CASRPLTGENTEAFF. The complete variable domain, with remaining parts taken from reference TRBV19 and TRBJ1-1, reads DGGITQSPKYLFRKEGQNVTLSCEQNLNHDAMYWYRQDPGQGLRLIYYSQIVNDFQKGDIAEGYSVSREKKESFPLTVTSAQKNPTAFYLCASRPLTGENTEAFFGQGTRLTVV.